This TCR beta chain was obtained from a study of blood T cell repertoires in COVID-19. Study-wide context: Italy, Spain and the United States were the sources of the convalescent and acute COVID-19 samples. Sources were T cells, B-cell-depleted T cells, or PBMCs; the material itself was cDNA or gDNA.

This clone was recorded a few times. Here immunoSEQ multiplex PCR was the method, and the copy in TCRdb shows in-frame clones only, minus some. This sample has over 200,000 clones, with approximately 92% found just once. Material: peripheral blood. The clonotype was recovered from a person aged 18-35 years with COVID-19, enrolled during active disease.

The CDR3 bases are TGCGCCAGCAGCCTGCCAGGGGGCTTTGGCTACACCTTC. Its translation is CASSLPGGFGYTF. The rearrangement uses TRBV4-3 and TRBJ1-2, with 8 bases fitting TRBD1. The V segment lost 4 bases and the J segment 7 bases; nucleotides outside the gene matches: 5. This CDR3 region has 13 residues. Germline V gene data show CDR1 as LGHNA and CDR2 as YSLEER.